This TCR beta chain comes out of a study of identical twins. Study conclusions and caveats: Zero-insertion analyses might be partly confounded by invariant T cells like MAIT and iNKT. The abundant beta clonotypes from cord blood had fewer insertions, and memory repertoires had none of this.

V gave up 1 base and J gave up 6 bases, with 10 bases separating them. Germline V lookup: CDR1 SGHTA, CDR2 FQGNSA. The CDR3 sequence is 14 residues long. A word on this clonotype: Antigen specificity is unknown.

MiXCR was run by TCRdb on the 5' RACE reads, yielding one entry per CDR3 protein. The sample carries around 470,000 distinct CDR3 sequences, over 12% recorded once. These same data were also listed under a study on yellow fever vaccine responses in identical twins.

The chain couples TRBV7-2 to TRBJ2-1; no clear D gene. The sequenced material came from CD4+ T cells sorted from blood. The TCR originated in a young woman in good health. The CDR3 DNA reads TGTGCCAGCAGCTTAGTTGTGAACTCCAATGAGCAGTTCTTC. Its protein is CASSLVVNSNEQFF.